This TCR beta chain was observed in a study of neurological immune-mediated disorders. V lost 5 bases to trimming and J lost 0 bases, with 10 bases between them. Germline V gives CDR1 DFQATT, CDR2 SNEGSKA (reference sequence). The CDR3 has 13 amino acids. From 15-18 subjects, over 180 million TCR-beta sequences were obtained in each sequencing run. TCRdb called the 5' RACE reads again in MiXCR, with one record for every CDR3 protein. The table includes roughly 31,000 distinct CDR3 sequences, about 4.5% detected once. This clonotype was seen more than once but under ten times. A much larger clonotype is one base distant, so this may be a read error.

Sequencing input: PBMCs. This chain connects TRBV20-1 to TRBJ1-1; D remains ambiguous. The clonotype comes from a young man in good health. The CDR3 DNA follows: TGCAGTGCTGGAGGCCAGGTGAACACTGAAGCTTTCTTT. Encoded protein: CSAGGQVNTEAFF.